What follows describes a single T cell receptor (beta chain). What it binds is unknown. The PCR was carried out with 60 Vbeta primers and 13 Jbeta primers. Measured with immunoSEQ multiplex PCR; TCRdb has only the in-frame clones, and not every one. The sample consists of some 150,000 clones, roughly 80% of them appearing once. Every donor was a healthy person donating bone marrow. CDR1 and CDR2 from the germline V gene are SNHLY and FYNNEI. This CDR3 contains 14 residues. V lost 0 bases, J lost 5 bases, and 10 bases lay in between. The data stem from a study of cytomegalovirus exposure and HLA in healthy donors. Findings and limits, study-wide: Presence/absence results assume similar sequencing depth per donor, which may not hold. Indistinguishability led to the exclusion of some V segments, TRBV6-2 and TRBV6-3 included. A likely sequencing artifact accounted for one observed cluster of highly shared sequence variants.

This sequence joins TRBV2 and TRBJ2-5; D is unclear. The receptor was derived from a man in his forties in good health and CMV-seronegative. The sample comprised PBMCs. The CDR3 reads CASSEAPPEETQYF. DNA for the CDR3: TGTGCCAGCAGTGAAGCGCCCCCCGAGGAGACCCAGTACTTC.